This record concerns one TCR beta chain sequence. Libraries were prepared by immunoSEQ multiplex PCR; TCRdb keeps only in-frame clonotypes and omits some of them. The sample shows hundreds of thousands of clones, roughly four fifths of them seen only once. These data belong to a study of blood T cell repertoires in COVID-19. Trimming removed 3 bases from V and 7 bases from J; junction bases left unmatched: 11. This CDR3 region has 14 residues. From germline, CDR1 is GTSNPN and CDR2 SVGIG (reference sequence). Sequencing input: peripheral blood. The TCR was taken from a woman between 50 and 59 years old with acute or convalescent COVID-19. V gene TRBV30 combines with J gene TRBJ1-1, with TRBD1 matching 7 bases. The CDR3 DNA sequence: TGTGCCTGGAGGCCCCCCCGGGACAGCCATGAAGCTTTCTTT. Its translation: CAWRPPRDSHEAFF.